The present entry profiles one T cell receptor beta chain with its context. The target antigen is unknown. The authors split each subset's genomic DNA evenly across several immunoSEQ plates. Profiled with immunoSEQ multiplex PCR; TCRdb holds only in-frame clones, not every one. This repertoire shows 2.5 million or so clones, more than 90% found once; its top ten account for around 0.14%. This specimen comes from a study of shared clonotypes between healthy human individuals. About the research overall: Per donor, three plates held CD4 naive cells, three held CD4 memory, two held CD8 naive and one held CD8 memory. Study-wide results and limits: Investigators expected sequencing depth to affect clonotype sharing among donors. In general, naive subsets displayed greater estimated richness than memory subsets did.

This CDR3 spans 12 amino acids. V lost 5 bases, J lost 3 bases, and 8 bases lay in between. Per germline, CDR1 SNHLY and CDR2 FYNNEI. The clonotype was recovered from a man in his late teens or twenties in good health. J is TRBJ2-7 and V is TRBV2; D remains unclear. What was sequenced was naive CD4+ T cells sorted from blood. This sample's subset: CD45RA+ positively selected. The CDR3 reads CASSPSYYEQYF. For the CDR3, the DNA is TGTGCCAGCAGTCCAAGTTACTACGAGCAGTACTTC.